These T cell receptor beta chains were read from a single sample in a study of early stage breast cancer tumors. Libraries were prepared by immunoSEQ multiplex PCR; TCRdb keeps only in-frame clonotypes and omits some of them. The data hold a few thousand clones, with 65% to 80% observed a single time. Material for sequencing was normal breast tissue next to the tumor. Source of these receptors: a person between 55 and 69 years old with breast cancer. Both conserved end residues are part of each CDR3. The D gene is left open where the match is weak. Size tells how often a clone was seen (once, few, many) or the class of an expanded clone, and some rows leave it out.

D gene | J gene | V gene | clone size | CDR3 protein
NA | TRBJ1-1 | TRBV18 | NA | CASSPAAGLNTEAFF
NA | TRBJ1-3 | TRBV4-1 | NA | CASSQTIGGALGNTIYF
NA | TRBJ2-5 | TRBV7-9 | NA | CASSPGGSGQETQYF
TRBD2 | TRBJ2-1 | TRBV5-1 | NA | CASSPGLAGEGEQFF
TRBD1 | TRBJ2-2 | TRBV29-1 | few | CSVTGTGLGGELFF
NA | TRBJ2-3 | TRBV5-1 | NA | CASSLLGPTTNTQYF
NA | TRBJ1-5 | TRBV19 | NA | CASSPRDGSLYSNQPQHF
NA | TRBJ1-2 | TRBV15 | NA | CATSRGAEQSYTF
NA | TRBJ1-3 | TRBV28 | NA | CASTPGGYSGNTIYF
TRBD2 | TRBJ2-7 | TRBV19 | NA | CASSPRGLGSYEQYF
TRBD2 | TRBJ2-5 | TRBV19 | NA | CASRRSGGDQETQYF
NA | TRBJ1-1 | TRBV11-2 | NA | CASSLNPFTEAFF
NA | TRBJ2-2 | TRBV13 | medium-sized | CASRARGDTGELFF
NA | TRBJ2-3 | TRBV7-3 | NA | CASSSTGGSTDTQYF
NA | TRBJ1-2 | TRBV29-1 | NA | CSVEELGRGYTF
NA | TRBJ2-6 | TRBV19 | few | CASIRTSGANVLTF
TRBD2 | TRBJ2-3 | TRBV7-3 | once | CASSLTAGGLDTQYF
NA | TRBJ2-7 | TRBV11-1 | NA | CASSRDLQYYEQYF
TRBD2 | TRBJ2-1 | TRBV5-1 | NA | CASSLFSGGGNEQFF
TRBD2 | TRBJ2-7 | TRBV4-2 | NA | CASSQGLAGAYEQYF
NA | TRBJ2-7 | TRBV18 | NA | CASSPRRQAEQYF
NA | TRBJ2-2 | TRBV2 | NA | CATQGTGELFF
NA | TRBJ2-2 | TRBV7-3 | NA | CASSLRGDRTGELFF
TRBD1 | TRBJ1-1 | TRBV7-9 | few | CASSLDGQGGTEAFF
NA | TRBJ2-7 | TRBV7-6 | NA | CASSPQWAGHEQYF
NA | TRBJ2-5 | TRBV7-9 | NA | CASSLVSRGEETQYF
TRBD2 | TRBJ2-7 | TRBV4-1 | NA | CASSQKVGELAGAREQYF
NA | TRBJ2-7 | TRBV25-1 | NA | CASSGVSLYEQYF
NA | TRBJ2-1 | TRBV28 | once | CASSSLRGYYNEQFF
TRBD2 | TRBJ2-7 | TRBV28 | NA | CASSYHVLAGSYEQYF
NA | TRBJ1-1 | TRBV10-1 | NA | CASRDGVNTEAFF
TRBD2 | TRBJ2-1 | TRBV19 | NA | CASSIGSGSNEQFF
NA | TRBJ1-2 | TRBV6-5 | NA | CASGKGQRNYGYTF
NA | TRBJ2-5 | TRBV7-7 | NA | CASSPRGARTQYF
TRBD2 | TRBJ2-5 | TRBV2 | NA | CATTSGFNQETQYF
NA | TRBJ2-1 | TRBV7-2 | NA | CASSLVVSEQFF
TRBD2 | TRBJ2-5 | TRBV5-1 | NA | CASIWGEGPQETQYF
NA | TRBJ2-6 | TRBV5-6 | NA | CASSFSSGANVLTF
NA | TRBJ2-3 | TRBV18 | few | CASSQGGGAQYF
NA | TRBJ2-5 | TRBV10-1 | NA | CASSESASDPQETQYF
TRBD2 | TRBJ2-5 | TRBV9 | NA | CASSIYSGGAAETQYF
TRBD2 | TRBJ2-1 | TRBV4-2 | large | CASSQSGGSYNEQFF
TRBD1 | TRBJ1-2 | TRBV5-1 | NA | CASSNEQGSYGYTF
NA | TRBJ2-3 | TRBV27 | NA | CASSLMGGRVTDTQYF
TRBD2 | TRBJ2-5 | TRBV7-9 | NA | CASSGGTGGRETQYF
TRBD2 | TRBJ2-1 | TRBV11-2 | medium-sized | CASSPATSGIHNEQFF
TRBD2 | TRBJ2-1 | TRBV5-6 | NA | CASSLLAASYNEQFF
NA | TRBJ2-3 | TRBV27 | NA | CASSFPSAGDTQYF
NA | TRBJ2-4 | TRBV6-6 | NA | CASTPIGGFTGNIQYF
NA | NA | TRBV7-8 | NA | CASNNRGDRSYEQYF